This is a list of T cell receptor beta chains from one sample in a study of T cell responses to AZD1222 COVID-19 vaccine. Data came from immunoSEQ multiplex PCR; TCRdb stores just in-frame clones and leaves some out. This sample has under 80,000 clones, with around 80% found just once. The sample was peripheral blood, taken on day 0 of AZD1222 vaccination. The receptors shown here come from an adult in good health. The CDR3 runs from the conserved cysteine through the conserved F or W. A D gene is named only where the DNA matches it firmly. Where a row states a size, it is once, few, many or the class of an expanded clone; other rows omit it.

clone_size: .; j_call: TRBJ1-4; d_call: TRBD1; v_call: TRBV6-6; cdr3_aa: CASSTGQGASEKLFF; cdr3_nt: TGTGCCAGCAGTACGGGACAGGGGGCAAGTGAAAAACTGTTTTTT
clone_size: once; j_call: TRBJ1-2; d_call: TRBD1; v_call: TRBV28; cdr3_aa: CASSLLAGQGNGYTF; cdr3_nt: TGTGCCAGCAGTTTACTTGCGGGACAGGGGAATGGCTACACCTTC
clone_size: .; j_call: TRBJ1-1; d_call: .; v_call: TRBV18; cdr3_aa: CASSPLGVTGTEAFF; cdr3_nt: TGTGCCAGCTCACCCCTGGGGGTGACGGGCACTGAAGCTTTCTTT
clone_size: .; j_call: TRBJ1-5; d_call: .; v_call: TRBV18; cdr3_aa: CASSPPARQPQHF; cdr3_nt: TGTGCCAGCTCACCACCGGCCCGTCAGCCCCAGCATTTT
clone_size: .; j_call: TRBJ2-2; d_call: .; v_call: TRBV14; cdr3_aa: CASSQELGNTGELFF; cdr3_nt: TGTGCCAGCAGCCAAGAGCTCGGGAACACCGGGGAGCTGTTTTTT
clone_size: .; j_call: TRBJ1-4; d_call: .; v_call: TRBV3-1/TRBV3-2; cdr3_aa: CASSQDPGRTNEKLFF; cdr3_nt: TGTGCCAGCAGCCAAGATCCGGGGCGTACTAATGAAAAACTGTTTTTT
clone_size: .; j_call: TRBJ2-1; d_call: .; v_call: TRBV3-1/TRBV3-2; cdr3_aa: CASSQVPSGDEQFF; cdr3_nt: TGTGCCAGCAGCCAAGTTCCCTCGGGAGATGAGCAGTTCTTC
clone_size: .; j_call: TRBJ1-5; d_call: .; v_call: TRBV28; cdr3_aa: CASSLFQPQHF; cdr3_nt: TGTGCCAGCAGTTTATTTCAGCCCCAGCATTTT
clone_size: .; j_call: TRBJ2-1; d_call: TRBD2; v_call: TRBV7-2; cdr3_aa: CASSPERAGGSNEQFF; cdr3_nt: TGTGCCAGCAGCCCCGAACGAGCGGGAGGTTCCAATGAGCAGTTCTTC
clone_size: .; j_call: TRBJ2-3; d_call: .; v_call: TRBV7-2; cdr3_aa: CASSLGPTGDTQYF; cdr3_nt: TGTGCCAGCAGCTTAGGACCAACTGGAGATACGCAGTATTTT
clone_size: .; j_call: TRBJ1-5; d_call: .; v_call: TRBV7-2; cdr3_aa: CASSLQGSNQPQHF; cdr3_nt: TGTGCCAGCAGCTTACAGGGTAGCAATCAGCCCCAGCATTTT